The rows below give T cell receptor beta chains drawn from one sample of a study of Graves' ophthalmopathy and Graves' hyperthyroidism. MiXCR, applied by TCRdb to the multiplex PCR reads, yields one record per CDR3 protein. This repertoire shows 740,000 or so distinct CDR3 sequences, 40% found once; its top ten account for 35% to 55%. The sequencing sample was made of peripheral blood. The receptors here all came from an adult man with Graves' ophthalmopathy. CDR3s include the opening cysteine and the closing phenylalanine or tryptophan. A D gene is named only where the DNA matches it firmly. Only part of the rows carry a size: once, few, many, or a class if the clone is expanded.

>TRBV7-9|many|TRBD1|TRBJ2-7
CASSPQGAGTYEQYF
TGTGCCAGCAGCCCGCAGGGGGCGGGGACCTACGAGCAGTACTTC
>TRBV2|few|-|TRBJ1-1
CASFSEQLGTEAFF
TGTGCCAGCTTTTCGGAACAGTTGGGCACTGAAGCTTTCTTT
>TRBV11-2|few|-|TRBJ1-1
CASSLERREAFF
TGTGCCAGCAGCTTAGAAAGGCGGGAAGCTTTCTTT
>TRBV5-4|-|TRBD2|TRBJ2-7
CASSLPSGGYEQYF
TGTGCCAGCAGCTTGCCTAGCGGGGGCTACGAGCAGTACTTC
>TRBV4-1|-|-|TRBJ1-2
CASSQDREEYGYTF
TGCGCCAGCAGCCAAGATCGGGAGGAGTATGGCTACACCTTC
>TRBV6-1|-|TRBD1|TRBJ1-3
CASKTGTGRNTIYF
TGTGCCAGCAAAACCGGGACAGGGCGAAACACCATATATTTT
>TRBV10-3|few|-|TRBJ2-5
CASSGSPGGTQYF
TGTGCCAGCAGTGGATCCCCAGGAGGGACCCAGTACTTC
>TRBV7-9|many|-|TRBJ1-2
CASSSSPNYGYTF
TGTGCCAGCAGCTCCAGCCCTAACTATGGCTACACCTTC
>TRBV7-6|many|TRBD2|TRBJ2-5
CASSGAGAETQYF
TGTGCCAGCAGCGGAGCGGGAGCAGAGACCCAGTACTTC
>TRBV2|many|TRBD1|TRBJ1-6
CASSPFGQGWDSPLHF
TGTGCCAGCAGCCCTTTCGGACAGGGGTGGGATTCACCCCTCCACTTT
>TRBV9|few|-|TRBJ1-1
CASSYLGLTEAFF
TGCGCCAGCAGCTATCTCGGACTCACTGAAGCTTTCTTT
>TRBV7-2|few|TRBD2|TRBJ2-5
CASSLGLAGDKTQYF
TGTGCCAGCAGCCTCGGACTAGCGGGGGATAAGACCCAGTACTTC
>TRBV10-3|-|TRBD1|TRBJ1-3
CAIRETGQGNSGNTIYF
TGTGCCATCAGGGAAACAGGACAGGGTAACTCTGGAAACACCATATATTTT
>TRBV7-9|-|TRBD2|TRBJ2-5
CASSRIGGSGETQYF
TGTGCCAGCAGCAGGATCGGCGGGAGTGGGGAGACCCAGTACTTC
>TRBV24-1|many|-|TRBJ1-2
CATSDFNSNYGYTF
TGTGCCACCAGTGATTTCAACAGCAACTATGGCTACACCTTC
>TRBV20-1|-|TRBD1|TRBJ2-7
CSARETGTDYPYEQYF
TGCAGTGCTAGAGAGACCGGGACAGATTACCCCTACGAGCAGTACTTC
>TRBV6-6|many|-|TRBJ1-1
CASSYENQNTEAFF
TGTGCCAGCAGTTACGAGAACCAGAACACTGAAGCTTTCTTT
>TRBV29-1|-|TRBD1|TRBJ1-1
CSVGTGYDTEAFF
TGCAGCGTGGGGACAGGGTATGACACTGAAGCTTTCTTT
>TRBV2|-|TRBD1|TRBJ1-5
CASSTAGTGFQPQHF
TGTGCCAGCAGTACGGCCGGGACAGGGTTCCAGCCCCAGCATTTT
>TRBV7-3|-|TRBD2|TRBJ2-5
CASSWSGGARETQYF
TGTGCCAGCAGCTGGAGCGGGGGGGCCAGGGAGACCCAGTACTTC
>TRBV25-1|-|TRBD1|TRBJ1-1
CASSFDRVFTEAFF
TGTGCCAGCAGTTTCGACAGGGTTTTCACTGAAGCTTTCTTT
>TRBV10-3|-|-|TRBJ2-7
CASGPAELPYEQYF
TGTGCCAGCGGTCCAGCGGAGTTACCCTACGAGCAGTACTTC
>TRBV9|-|-|TRBJ2-7
CASSVEGGGAGSSYEQYF
TGTGCCAGCAGCGTGGAGGGAGGGGGAGCGGGATCCTCCTACGAGCAGTACTTC
>TRBV7-2|-|TRBD1|TRBJ1-6
CASSQGGRVESPLHF
TGCGCCAGCAGCCAAGGGGGCAGGGTAGAATCACCCCTCCACTTT
>TRBV25-1|-|-|TRBJ1-2
CASSLGPNSNYGYTF
TGTGCCAGCAGTTTAGGCCCAAACAGTAACTATGGCTACACCTTC
>TRBV7-9|-|-|TRBJ2-7
CASSLWPVRGLGDEQYF
TGTGCCAGCAGCTTGTGGCCGGTTCGGGGGCTTGGGGACGAGCAGTACTTC
>TRBV20-1|-|TRBD2|TRBJ2-7
CGASSGVSSYEQYF
TGCGGTGCTAGCAGCGGGGTAAGCTCCTACGAGCAGTACTTC